Listed below are T cell receptor beta chains from one sample, sequenced in a study of PD-1 blockade in classical Hodgkin lymphoma. Assay used: immunoSEQ multiplex PCR; TCRdb lists only in-frame clones, some missing. The top ten hold about 9.6% of the sample, which has more than 50,000 clones, around 90% seen once. The specimen comprised peripheral blood mononuclear cells (PBMCs), sampled at baseline. Receptor source: a human donor with classical Hodgkin lymphoma. The conserved cysteine and the conserved F or W are not part of the CDR3 here. Each record gives: J gene, V gene, clone size, CDR3 protein. Size is omitted from some rows. Given values are once, few, many or a class for expanded clones.

>TRBJ2-1|TRBV28|hyperexpanded
ASSLWASGSSYNEQF
>TRBJ2-2|TRBV7-7|NA
ASSLYLVGPGGTGELF
>TRBJ2-7|TRBV4-1|NA
ASSQLRQGAYEQY
>TRBJ1-5|TRBV2|NA
ASSEQGREGNQPQH
>TRBJ2-5|TRBV28|NA
ASSFGTKGSQY
>TRBJ2-2|TRBV27|NA
ASSLWLAGDAGELF
>TRBJ2-5|TRBV6-1|NA
ASSRGGVQETQY
>TRBJ1-2|TRBV27|NA
ASRDRGRGVYGYT
>TRBJ2-3|TRBV18|NA
ASSPEGGGTDTQY
>TRBJ1-6|TRBV27|NA
ASSPSGGYSPLH
>TRBJ1-2|TRBV2|once
ASSELGNYGYT
>TRBJ1-4|TRBV12-2|NA
ASRTSRTTGSRNATNEKLF
>TRBJ1-5|TRBV7-8|NA
ASSLGSWDSNQPQH
>TRBJ2-3|TRBV5-1|NA
ASSPRGVVTDTQY
>TRBJ2-1|TRBV28|NA
ASSSGRANNEQF
>TRBJ2-7|TRBV5-5|NA
ASSVAGTENYEQY
>TRBJ2-7|TRBV6-5|many
ASSQGAGPSYEQY
>TRBJ2-5|TRBV28|NA
ASSFLATGFQETQY
>TRBJ1-2|TRBV7-9|NA
ASSLLFRNYGYT
>TRBJ1-1|TRBV19|NA
ASSIVSGNTEAF
>TRBJ1-1|TRBV11-3|NA
ASSLPHRTVEAF
>TRBJ1-5|TRBV27|NA
ASSLSLQGSNQPQH
>TRBJ2-3|TRBV11-2|NA
ASSLPGGSTRGTDTQY
>TRBJ2-5|TRBV27|NA
ASGTGGRDQY
>TRBJ1-6|TRBV27|NA
ASTGTVYNSPLH
>TRBJ2-7|TRBV15|NA
ATSREGGTLYEQY
>TRBJ2-2|TRBV28|NA
ASSKQGPGELF
>TRBJ1-2|TRBV19|NA
ASKAGNYGYT
>TRBJ1-2|TRBV5-5|NA
ASSLGPTVYGYT
>TRBJ2-7|TRBV20-1|NA
SLQTYYEQY
>TRBJ2-3|TRBV27|NA
ASSLRSTDTQY
>TRBJ2-1|TRBV10-3|NA
AISLLGTSSVNEQF
>TRBJ1-1|TRBV6-5|NA
ASSPDGSRYTEAF
>TRBJ2-5|TRBV11-2|NA
ASSLIGTPGETQY
>TRBJ1-6|TRBV14|NA
ASGGVGSPLH
>TRBJ1-1|TRBV12-1|once
ASSAWTDDFPNTEAF
>TRBJ1-4|TRBV5-1|NA
ASSHQSATNEKLF
>TRBJ2-7|TRBV2|once
ASRTDGYEQY
>TRBJ2-1|TRBV5-8|NA
ASSPGLAVYNEQF
>TRBJ2-1|TRBV2|once
ASNLLARDEQF
>TRBJ2-1|TRBV11-2|NA
ASSPRSRENEQF
>TRBJ2-3|TRBV5-1|once
ASSPLGDTQY
>TRBJ2-2|TRBV5-1|NA
ASSLSFTGELF
>TRBJ1-2|TRBV18|NA
ASSPPSGGLNGYT
>TRBJ1-2|TRBV28|NA
ASSTGIEIYGYT
>TRBJ1-4|TRBV5-1|once
ASSQGQGGEKLF
>TRBJ2-2|TRBV27|NA
ASSFWGQGSGELF
>TRBJ2-1|TRBV10-3|NA
AISEPRTRDGSSYNEQF
>TRBJ2-1|TRBV6-1|NA
ASSESNPAANEQF
>TRBJ1-5|TRBV5-1|few
ASSLEGRDQPQH
>TRBJ2-7|TRBV6-6|NA
ASSVHRDRGGEQY
>TRBJ2-1|TRBV7-9|NA
ASSLAGLAGKGNEQF
>TRBJ2-6|TRBV7-9|NA
ASSASWGSGANVLT
>TRBJ2-2|TRBV10-3|NA
ATQGNIPGELF
>TRBJ1-5|TRBV2|NA
ASSPRTGGKPQH
>TRBJ2-3|TRBV10-1|NA
ASSEPTGSADTQY
>TRBJ2-7|TRBV7-8|NA
ASAALGGPDEQY
>TRBJ2-7|TRBV2|NA
ASSEDTGGATYEQY